The rows below give T cell receptor beta chains drawn from one sample of a study of CXCR4 blockade with PD-1 therapy in pancreatic cancer. Assay: immunoSEQ multiplex PCR; the TCRdb copy retains only in-frame clones and omits some. The sample gives some 16,000 clones, over 60% of which show up once; over 4.5% is in the top ten. Sequences were obtained from tumor tissue. These receptors came from a human donor with pancreatic ductal adenocarcinoma. The CDR3 runs from the conserved cysteine through the conserved F or W. A D gene is named only where the DNA matches it firmly. Clone size is stated in some rows and not others, as once, few, many or a class when expanded.

clone size: once; D gene: TRBD1; V gene: TRBV6-8; J gene: TRBJ2-3; CDR3 DNA: TGTGCCAGCAGTCCTTTGACAGGGAGCGCCCAAGATACGCAGTATTTT; CDR3 protein: CASSPLTGSAQDTQYF
clone size: .; D gene: .; V gene: TRBV18; J gene: TRBJ2-3; CDR3 DNA: TGTGCCAGCTCACCAGAGGGAACAGATACGCAGTATTTT; CDR3 protein: CASSPEGTDTQYF
clone size: .; D gene: .; V gene: TRBV4-1; J gene: TRBJ1-4; CDR3 DNA: TGCGCCAGCAGCCATGCGGGGGAAGGTGAAAAACTGTTTTTT; CDR3 protein: CASSHAGEGEKLFF
clone size: .; D gene: TRBD2; V gene: TRBV15; J gene: TRBJ2-1; CDR3 DNA: TGTGCCACCAGCAGAGATGGGGTGACTAGCGGGAGGTACAATGAGCAGTTCTTC; CDR3 protein: CATSRDGVTSGRYNEQFF
clone size: once; D gene: .; V gene: TRBV28; J gene: TRBJ2-7; CDR3 DNA: TGTGCCAGCAGAGTAGAGGTTGGGGCGGGGTACGAGCAGTACTTC; CDR3 protein: CASRVEVGAGYEQYF
clone size: .; D gene: .; V gene: TRBV28; J gene: TRBJ2-2; CDR3 DNA: TGTGCCAGCAGGGGTCAGGCTGGTACCGGGGAGCTGTTTTTT; CDR3 protein: CASRGQAGTGELFF
clone size: .; D gene: .; V gene: TRBV5-1; J gene: TRBJ2-1; CDR3 DNA: TGCGCCAGCAGCCCGACGGGTACCTACAATGAGCAGTTCTTC; CDR3 protein: CASSPTGTYNEQFF
clone size: .; D gene: .; V gene: TRBV30; J gene: TRBJ1-6; CDR3 DNA: TGTGCCTGGGGTAGCTCCTATAATTCACCCCTCCACTTT; CDR3 protein: CAWGSSYNSPLHF
clone size: .; D gene: .; V gene: TRBV29-1; J gene: TRBJ2-7; CDR3 DNA: TGCAGCGTGGACCAGGGCTCCTCCTACGAGCAGTACTTC; CDR3 protein: CSVDQGSSYEQYF
clone size: .; D gene: .; V gene: TRBV18; J gene: TRBJ1-2; CDR3 DNA: TGTGCCAGCTCACCATATCGGACAGATGATGGCTACACCTTC; CDR3 protein: CASSPYRTDDGYTF
clone size: .; D gene: .; V gene: TRBV19; J gene: TRBJ1-1; CDR3 DNA: TGTGCCACCTCCCCTTTCCAACGGACTGAAGCTTTCTTT; CDR3 protein: CATSPFQRTEAFF
clone size: .; D gene: .; V gene: TRBV28; J gene: TRBJ1-5; CDR3 DNA: TGTGCCAGCAGGGACATAAATCAGCCCCAGCATTTT; CDR3 protein: CASRDINQPQHF
clone size: few; D gene: .; V gene: TRBV5-1; J gene: TRBJ2-7; CDR3 DNA: TGCGCCAGCAGCCAAGGGACGGCCTCCTACGAGCAGTACTTC; CDR3 protein: CASSQGTASYEQYF
clone size: .; D gene: TRBD1; V gene: TRBV6-8; J gene: TRBJ2-2; CDR3 DNA: TGTGCCAGCATCAGACAGGGATACACCGGGGAGCTGTTTTTT; CDR3 protein: CASIRQGYTGELFF
clone size: .; D gene: TRBD1; V gene: TRBV28; J gene: TRBJ1-2; CDR3 DNA: TGTGCCAGCAGTGACAGGGGCCCTAACTATGGCTACACCTTC; CDR3 protein: CASSDRGPNYGYTF
clone size: few; D gene: .; V gene: TRBV6-4; J gene: TRBJ2-3; CDR3 DNA: TGTGCCACGACCGAGGTTTTTAGCACAGATACGCAGTATTTT; CDR3 protein: CATTEVFSTDTQYF
clone size: .; D gene: .; V gene: TRBV30; J gene: TRBJ1-1; CDR3 DNA: TGTGCCTGGAGTCTGGGGCAGATTAACACTGAAGCTTTCTTT; CDR3 protein: CAWSLGQINTEAFF
clone size: .; D gene: .; V gene: TRBV30; J gene: TRBJ2-1; CDR3 DNA: TGTGCCTGGAGACTAGCAGGGTCCTACAATGAGCAGTTCTTC; CDR3 protein: CAWRLAGSYNEQFF
clone size: .; D gene: TRBD1; V gene: TRBV15; J gene: TRBJ1-1; CDR3 DNA: TGTGCCACCAGCACTGGGACAGGGGGATTGAACACTGAAGCTTTCTTT; CDR3 protein: CATSTGTGGLNTEAFF
clone size: .; D gene: TRBD1; V gene: TRBV19; J gene: TRBJ1-4; CDR3 DNA: TGTGCCTCTTCCTGGACAGGTGAAGGTGAAAAACTGTTTTTT; CDR3 protein: CASSWTGEGEKLFF
clone size: .; D gene: TRBD1; V gene: TRBV19; J gene: TRBJ1-6; CDR3 DNA: TGTGCCAGCGGACAGGAGATTAATTCACCCCTCCACTTT; CDR3 protein: CASGQEINSPLHF
clone size: .; D gene: .; V gene: TRBV6-7; J gene: TRBJ2-1; CDR3 DNA: TGTGCCAGCATTCTGGACTATGAGCAGTTCTTC; CDR3 protein: CASILDYEQFF
clone size: few; D gene: .; V gene: TRBV9; J gene: TRBJ2-6; CDR3 DNA: TGTGCCAGCAGCGGAAGCCCAAGGAGCTCTGGGGCCAACGTCCTGACTTTC; CDR3 protein: CASSGSPRSSGANVLTF
clone size: .; D gene: .; V gene: TRBV28; J gene: TRBJ1-5; CDR3 DNA: TGTGCCAGCAGACTTTCTCACGTAGGGCCCCAGCATTTT; CDR3 protein: CASRLSHVGPQHF
clone size: few; D gene: TRBD1; V gene: TRBV6-8; J gene: TRBJ1-3; CDR3 DNA: TGTGCCAGCAGTTACACAGGGGAATCTCCTGGAAACACCATATATTTT; CDR3 protein: CASSYTGESPGNTIYF
clone size: few; D gene: .; V gene: TRBV28; J gene: TRBJ2-1; CDR3 DNA: TGTGCCAGCAGTAGTGGACTGCACAATGAGCAGTTCTTC; CDR3 protein: CASSSGLHNEQFF
clone size: few; D gene: TRBD1; V gene: TRBV11-3; J gene: TRBJ1-5; CDR3 DNA: TGTGCCAGCAGCCCGACAGGGGTCGGATATAGCAATCAGCCCCAGCATTTT; CDR3 protein: CASSPTGVGYSNQPQHF
clone size: few; D gene: TRBD1; V gene: TRBV29-1; J gene: TRBJ1-1; CDR3 DNA: TGCAGCGTGGAAAGACAGGGGAACACTGAAGCTTTCTTT; CDR3 protein: CSVERQGNTEAFF
clone size: .; D gene: TRBD1; V gene: TRBV28; J gene: TRBJ1-2; CDR3 DNA: TGTGCCAGCAGTTTGGGACAGGGTCAGGGCTACACCTTC; CDR3 protein: CASSLGQGQGYTF
clone size: .; D gene: .; V gene: TRBV5-1; J gene: TRBJ2-1; CDR3 DNA: TGCGCCAGCGATTATAGCGGAGGAGGGTACAATGAGCAGTTCTTC; CDR3 protein: CASDYSGGGYNEQFF
clone size: few; D gene: .; V gene: TRBV28; J gene: TRBJ2-7; CDR3 DNA: TGTGCCAGCAGTTCCTCGACACCCTACGAGCAGTACTTC; CDR3 protein: CASSSSTPYEQYF
clone size: .; D gene: .; V gene: TRBV18; J gene: TRBJ2-3; CDR3 DNA: TGTGCCAGCTCACCATACGGCACAGATACGCAGTATTTT; CDR3 protein: CASSPYGTDTQYF